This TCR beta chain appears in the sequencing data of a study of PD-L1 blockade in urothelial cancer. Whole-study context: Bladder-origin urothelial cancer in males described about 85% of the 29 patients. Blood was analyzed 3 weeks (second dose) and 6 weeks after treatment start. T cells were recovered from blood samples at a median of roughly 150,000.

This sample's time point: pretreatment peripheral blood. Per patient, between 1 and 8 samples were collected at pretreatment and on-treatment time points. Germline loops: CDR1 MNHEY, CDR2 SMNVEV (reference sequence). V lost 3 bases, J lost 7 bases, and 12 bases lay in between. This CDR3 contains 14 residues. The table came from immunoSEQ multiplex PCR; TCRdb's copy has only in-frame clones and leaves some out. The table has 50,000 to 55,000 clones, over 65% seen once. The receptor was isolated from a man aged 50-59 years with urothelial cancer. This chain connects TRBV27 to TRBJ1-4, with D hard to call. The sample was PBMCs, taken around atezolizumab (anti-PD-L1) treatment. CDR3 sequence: CASSLTFRVEKLFF. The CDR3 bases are TGTGCCAGCAGTTTGACATTCCGAGTTGAAAAACTGTTTTTT.